This T cell receptor (beta chain) was documented in a study of cytomegalovirus exposure and HLA in healthy donors. Whole-study results and caveats: Reportedly, a later analysis found an Asian-associated ancestry cluster had fewer N-insertions than the roughly 670-donor mean.

Turning to this clone: Its specificity is unknown. This sample also contains other DNA sequences that code for the same CDR3.

This CDR3 is 12 amino acids long. CDR1 is MNHEY and CDR2 is SVGAGI in the germline V gene. The germline V and J ends were trimmed by 6 bases and 6 bases, with 9 bases remaining between them. PCR primers comprised 60 Vbeta and 13 Jbeta primers. Clones were read by immunoSEQ multiplex PCR, and TCRdb kept only the in-frame ones, dropping some. The top ten hold around 9% of the sample, which has about 160,000 clones, around 83% seen once. The chain joins TRBV6-5 to TRBJ2-1; possible D gene TRBD1, 6 bases. The clonotype was recovered from a male donor in good health and CMV-seropositive. Sequenced input: PBMCs. The CDR3: CASRSQGNEQFF. CDR3 DNA: TGTGCCAGCAGGTCACAGGGCAATGAGCAGTTCTTC.